This T cell receptor (beta chain) stems from a study of blood T cells in healthy people across ages. The wider study: Per every two T cells, about one barcoded beta molecule was captured by template switching.

Together with a sample-barcoded 5' primer, a J-beta primer mix was included in a second PCR lasting about 7 to 12 cycles. TCRdb re-analysed the 5' RACE reads in MiXCR, keeping a single row per CDR3 protein. The sample holds 630,000 or so distinct CDR3 sequences, approximately 30% seen once. The CDR3 has 15 amino acids. Germline CDR1 is SGHRS and CDR2 is YFSETQ. Trimming took off 4 bases at V and 1 base at J, with 11 bases between the two ends. The material sequenced was blood. This TCR was sampled from a woman of 80 years or more in good health. This chain links TRBV5-1 with TRBJ2-2, with D possibly TRBD1 on 6 matching bases. The CDR3 DNA follows: TGCGCCAGCAGCCAGGGACACCAGAACACCGGGGAGCTGTTTTTT. Translation gives CASSQGHQNTGELFF.